The rows below give T cell receptor beta chains drawn from one sample of a study of blood T cell repertoires in COVID-19. Some clones are missing from TCRdb's copy, which holds only in-frame ones; the method was immunoSEQ multiplex PCR. The sample yields 70,000 to 85,000 clones, roughly 80% seen once. The sample taken for sequencing was peripheral blood. These receptors were taken from a woman of 80 years or more with acute or convalescent COVID-19. CDR3s include the opening cysteine and the closing phenylalanine or tryptophan. The order of the fields is V gene, clone size, CDR3 length, J gene, D gene, CDR3 protein, CDR3 DNA. The D gene is left open where the match is weak. Not every row has a clone size; where given, it reads once, few, many or a size class.

v_gene: TRBV5-6
abundance: NA
len: 14
j_gene: TRBJ1-6
d_gene: NA
CDR3aa: CASHSGNYNSPLHF
CDR3nt: TGTGCCTCCCACTCCGGGAATTATAATTCACCCCTCCACTTT

v_gene: TRBV3-1/TRBV3-2
abundance: NA
len: 15
j_gene: TRBJ1-3
d_gene: TRBD1
CDR3aa: CASSQGGTDGNTIYF
CDR3nt: TGTGCCAGCAGCCAAGGGGGGACAGATGGAAACACCATATATTTT

v_gene: TRBV29-1
abundance: once
len: 14
j_gene: TRBJ2-7
d_gene: NA
CDR3aa: CSVDLTQGPYEQYF
CDR3nt: TGCAGCGTTGATCTAACGCAGGGTCCCTACGAGCAGTACTTC

v_gene: TRBV7-9
abundance: many
len: 15
j_gene: TRBJ2-1
d_gene: TRBD2
CDR3aa: CASRPPGLAGPEQFF
CDR3nt: TGTGCCAGCAGGCCACCGGGACTAGCGGGGCCTGAGCAGTTCTTC

v_gene: TRBV11-1
abundance: NA
len: 15
j_gene: TRBJ1-6
d_gene: TRBD1
CDR3aa: CASTERTGTNSPLHF
CDR3nt: TGTGCCAGCACCGAAAGGACAGGTACCAATTCACCCCTCCACTTT

v_gene: TRBV19
abundance: NA
len: 16
j_gene: TRBJ2-3
d_gene: TRBD2
CDR3aa: CASSVLAGMRTDTQYF
CDR3nt: TGTGCCAGTAGTGTCCTAGCGGGAATGCGCACAGATACGCAGTATTTT

v_gene: TRBV5-1
abundance: NA
len: 16
j_gene: TRBJ2-3
d_gene: NA
CDR3aa: CASSFGASLPPDTQYF
CDR3nt: TGCGCCAGCAGCTTCGGAGCGAGTCTGCCCCCAGATACGCAGTATTTT

v_gene: TRBV28
abundance: NA
len: 15
j_gene: TRBJ2-3
d_gene: TRBD2
CDR3aa: CASSSRGGRTDTQYF
CDR3nt: TGTGCCAGCAGTTCACGGGGGGGGCGCACAGATACGCAGTATTTT

v_gene: TRBV28
abundance: NA
len: 14
j_gene: TRBJ1-2
d_gene: NA
CDR3aa: CASSAFGGIYGYTF
CDR3nt: TGTGCCAGCAGTGCCTTTGGCGGAATCTATGGCTACACCTTC

v_gene: TRBV3-1/TRBV3-2
abundance: NA
len: 16
j_gene: TRBJ2-5
d_gene: TRBD1
CDR3aa: CASSRGQGGAGETQYF
CDR3nt: TGTGCCAGCAGCCGAGGACAGGGGGGGGCCGGAGAGACCCAGTACTTC

v_gene: TRBV5-1
abundance: NA
len: 17
j_gene: TRBJ1-2
d_gene: NA
CDR3aa: CASSLAGSGPNNYGYTF
CDR3nt: TGCGCCAGCAGCTTGGCAGGGTCTGGACCAAATAACTATGGCTACACCTTC

v_gene: TRBV19
abundance: NA
len: 16
j_gene: TRBJ1-5
d_gene: TRBD1
CDR3aa: CASSPGDRGRGQPQHF
CDR3nt: TGTGCCAGTAGTCCCGGGGACAGGGGGCGCGGGCAGCCCCAGCATTTT

v_gene: TRBV5-1
abundance: NA
len: 20
j_gene: TRBJ2-3
d_gene: TRBD1
CDR3aa: CASSLPQAILGQGATDTQYF
CDR3nt: TGCGCCAGCAGCTTGCCCCAAGCGATACTGGGACAGGGAGCCACAGATACGCAGTATTTT

v_gene: TRBV5-8
abundance: NA
len: 15
j_gene: TRBJ1-6
d_gene: NA
CDR3aa: CASSLMGGGNSPLHF
CDR3nt: TGTGCCAGCAGCTTGATGGGGGGGGGAAATTCACCCCTCCACTTT

v_gene: TRBV20-1
abundance: NA
len: 11
j_gene: TRBJ1-2
d_gene: NA
CDR3aa: CRGKGVYGYTF
CDR3nt: TGCAGGGGAAAGGGGGTCTATGGCTACACCTTC

v_gene: TRBV14
abundance: NA
len: 13
j_gene: TRBJ1-2
d_gene: NA
CDR3aa: CASSRGMHYGYTF
CDR3nt: TGTGCCAGCAGTCGAGGGATGCACTATGGCTACACCTTC

v_gene: TRBV20-1
abundance: NA
len: 14
j_gene: TRBJ1-5
d_gene: NA
CDR3aa: CSASGGPAARPQHF
CDR3nt: TGCAGTGCTAGTGGGGGCCCGGCCGCCCGGCCCCAGCATTTT

v_gene: TRBV24-1
abundance: NA
len: 16
j_gene: TRBJ2-1
d_gene: NA
CDR3aa: CATSDAGQGAYNEQFF
CDR3nt: TGTGCCACCAGTGACGCGGGGCAGGGGGCCTACAATGAGCAGTTCTTC

v_gene: TRBV2
abundance: NA
len: 14
j_gene: TRBJ2-3
d_gene: TRBD2
CDR3aa: CATNRAGGLDTQYF
CDR3nt: TGTGCCACTAACAGAGCGGGGGGGCTGGATACGCAGTATTTT

v_gene: TRBV28
abundance: few
len: 12
j_gene: TRBJ2-7
d_gene: TRBD1
CDR3aa: CASSPSDRDRYF
CDR3nt: TGTGCCAGCAGTCCTTCCGACCGGGACAGATACTTC

v_gene: TRBV6-5
abundance: NA
len: 14
j_gene: TRBJ2-3
d_gene: NA
CDR3aa: CASSYGGGEDTQYF
CDR3nt: TGTGCCAGCAGTTACGGCGGAGGGGAGGATACGCAGTATTTT

v_gene: TRBV19
abundance: once
len: 18
j_gene: TRBJ2-6
d_gene: TRBD1
CDR3aa: CASSIGSGQGAGANVLTF
CDR3nt: TGTGCCAGTAGTATAGGGTCAGGACAGGGGGCTGGGGCCAACGTCCTGACTTTC

v_gene: TRBV18
abundance: once
len: 15
j_gene: TRBJ2-1
d_gene: TRBD1
CDR3aa: CASSPNRDRYNEQFF
CDR3nt: TGTGCCAGCTCACCAAACCGGGACAGGTACAATGAGCAGTTCTTC

v_gene: TRBV7-3
abundance: NA
len: 12
j_gene: TRBJ2-7
d_gene: NA
CDR3aa: CASSSTGLEQYF
CDR3nt: TGTGCCAGCAGCTCCACAGGGCTCGAGCAGTACTTC

v_gene: TRBV6-5
abundance: NA
len: 12
j_gene: TRBJ1-1
d_gene: NA
CDR3aa: CATLILNTEAFF
CDR3nt: TGTGCCACCCTTATCTTGAACACTGAAGCTTTCTTT

v_gene: TRBV27
abundance: once
len: 15
j_gene: TRBJ2-7
d_gene: TRBD2
CDR3aa: CASSSAAGVLYEQYF
CDR3nt: TGTGCCAGCAGTTCGGCAGCGGGGGTTCTCTACGAGCAGTACTTC

v_gene: TRBV5-5
abundance: NA
len: 15
j_gene: TRBJ2-7
d_gene: TRBD1
CDR3aa: CASSPTGTARGEQYF
CDR3nt: TGTGCCAGCAGCCCGACCGGGACAGCCCGCGGCGAGCAGTACTTC

v_gene: TRBV5-4
abundance: NA
len: 14
j_gene: TRBJ2-7
d_gene: TRBD2
CDR3aa: CASSLGTSAYEQYF
CDR3nt: TGTGCCAGCAGCTTGGGGACTAGCGCCTACGAGCAGTACTTC

v_gene: TRBV27
abundance: NA
len: 15
j_gene: TRBJ1-3
d_gene: TRBD1
CDR3aa: CASSRDRAAGNTIYF
CDR3nt: TGTGCCAGCAGTCGCGACAGGGCTGCGGGAAACACCATATATTTT

v_gene: TRBV14
abundance: NA
len: 15
j_gene: TRBJ1-5
d_gene: NA
CDR3aa: CASSQDHRTNQPQHF
CDR3nt: TGTGCCAGCAGCCAAGATCACAGGACCAATCAGCCCCAGCATTTT

v_gene: TRBV2
abundance: NA
len: 15
j_gene: TRBJ1-5
d_gene: NA
CDR3aa: CASKANRGAMEPQHF
CDR3nt: TGTGCCAGCAAGGCGAATCGGGGGGCAATGGAGCCCCAGCATTTT

v_gene: TRBV4-1
abundance: few
len: 15
j_gene: TRBJ1-1
d_gene: TRBD1
CDR3aa: CASRGDSMKNTEAFF
CDR3nt: TGCGCCAGCAGAGGGGACAGTATGAAGAACACTGAAGCTTTCTTT

v_gene: TRBV6-6
abundance: NA
len: 15
j_gene: TRBJ1-1
d_gene: NA
CDR3aa: CASSYSRQLNTEAFF
CDR3nt: TGTGCCAGCAGTTACTCGAGACAGTTGAACACTGAAGCTTTCTTT

v_gene: TRBV12-5
abundance: NA
len: 13
j_gene: TRBJ1-2
d_gene: NA
CDR3aa: CASGLDGIYGYTF
CDR3nt: TGTGCTAGTGGTTTGGACGGGATCTATGGCTACACCTTC

v_gene: TRBV28
abundance: NA
len: 16
j_gene: TRBJ1-4
d_gene: NA
CDR3aa: CASSLIGAATNEKLFF
CDR3nt: TGTGCCAGCAGTTTAATAGGGGCGGCGACTAATGAAAAACTGTTTTTT

v_gene: TRBV7-9
abundance: NA
len: 16
j_gene: TRBJ2-1
d_gene: TRBD1
CDR3aa: CASSPGTGTGNNEQFF
CDR3nt: TGTGCCAGCAGCCCCGGAACCGGGACAGGAAACAATGAGCAGTTCTTC

v_gene: TRBV6-1
abundance: NA
len: 16
j_gene: TRBJ2-7
d_gene: TRBD1
CDR3aa: CASSGSTGIIDYEQYF
CDR3nt: TGTGCCAGCAGTGGGTCGACAGGGATAATAGACTACGAGCAGTACTTC

v_gene: TRBV7-9
abundance: once
len: 16
j_gene: TRBJ2-7
d_gene: TRBD2
CDR3aa: CASSPGRGAHKYEQYF
CDR3nt: TGTGCCAGCAGCCCCGGGCGGGGGGCGCATAAATACGAGCAGTACTTC

v_gene: TRBV28
abundance: NA
len: 15
j_gene: TRBJ1-2
d_gene: NA
CDR3aa: CASSLPGWEAGGYTF
CDR3nt: TGTGCCAGCAGTCTACCAGGGTGGGAGGCAGGTGGCTACACCTTC

v_gene: TRBV15
abundance: NA
len: 16
j_gene: TRBJ1-1
d_gene: NA
CDR3aa: CATSRESSNVRAEAFF
CDR3nt: TGTGCCACCAGCAGAGAATCGTCAAACGTTCGCGCTGAAGCTTTCTTT

v_gene: TRBV11-2
abundance: NA
len: 18
j_gene: TRBJ2-2
d_gene: TRBD2
CDR3aa: CASSSRLAGGPNTGELFF
CDR3nt: TGTGCCAGCAGCTCACGACTAGCGGGGGGGCCCAACACCGGGGAGCTGTTTTTT

v_gene: TRBV5-4
abundance: NA
len: 13
j_gene: TRBJ2-5
d_gene: NA
CDR3aa: CASSLQDRETQYF
CDR3nt: TGTGCCAGCAGCTTGCAGGATCGGGAGACCCAGTACTTC

v_gene: TRBV6-5
abundance: NA
len: 14
j_gene: TRBJ2-7
d_gene: TRBD1
CDR3aa: CASSIRGPIDEQYF
CDR3nt: TGTGCCAGCAGTATCAGGGGGCCTATCGACGAGCAGTACTTC

v_gene: TRBV18
abundance: NA
len: 18
j_gene: TRBJ2-2
d_gene: TRBD2
CDR3aa: CASSPQLLAGLNTGELFF
CDR3nt: TGTGCCAGCTCACCACAGCTTCTAGCGGGGCTGAACACCGGGGAGCTGTTTTTT

v_gene: TRBV6-2/TRBV6-3
abundance: NA
len: 13
j_gene: TRBJ2-7
d_gene: TRBD2
CDR3aa: CASRPSGVSEQYF
CDR3nt: TGTGCCAGCAGGCCTAGCGGGGTCTCCGAGCAGTACTTC

v_gene: TRBV7-6
abundance: NA
len: 17
j_gene: TRBJ1-3
d_gene: TRBD1
CDR3aa: CASSLAGQGRSGNTIYF
CDR3nt: TGTGCCAGCAGCTTAGCGGGACAGGGGAGATCTGGAAACACCATATATTTT

v_gene: TRBV4-3
abundance: NA
len: 15
j_gene: TRBJ1-4
d_gene: NA
CDR3aa: CASSQGGGTNEKLFF
CDR3nt: TGCGCCAGCAGCCAAGGGGGAGGGACTAATGAAAAACTGTTTTTT

v_gene: TRBV19
abundance: NA
len: 13
j_gene: TRBJ2-2
d_gene: NA
CDR3aa: CASSRQATGELFF
CDR3nt: TGTGCCAGTAGCAGACAGGCCACCGGGGAGCTGTTTTTT

v_gene: TRBV5-6
abundance: NA
len: 15
j_gene: TRBJ2-5
d_gene: TRBD1
CDR3aa: CASIQLGTEQETQYF
CDR3nt: TGTGCCAGCATCCAGTTAGGGACAGAGCAAGAGACCCAGTACTTC

v_gene: TRBV5-1
abundance: NA
len: 14
j_gene: TRBJ1-6
d_gene: NA
CDR3aa: CASSEGQNNSPLHF
CDR3nt: TGCGCCAGCAGTGAAGGACAGAACAATTCACCCCTCCACTTT

v_gene: TRBV27
abundance: NA
len: 15
j_gene: TRBJ2-1
d_gene: TRBD2
CDR3aa: CASSFRTSGYNEQFF
CDR3nt: TGTGCCAGCAGTTTTCGGACTAGCGGGTACAATGAGCAGTTCTTC

v_gene: TRBV28
abundance: NA
len: 18
j_gene: TRBJ2-5
d_gene: TRBD1
CDR3aa: CASDLGTGAREDGETQYF
CDR3nt: TGTGCCAGCGACCTTGGGACAGGGGCAAGGGAGGACGGGGAGACCCAGTACTTC

v_gene: TRBV11-2
abundance: few
len: 15
j_gene: TRBJ2-7
d_gene: TRBD1
CDR3aa: CASSLAMGQGYEQYF
CDR3nt: TGTGCCAGCAGCTTAGCCATGGGACAGGGGTACGAGCAGTACTTC

v_gene: TRBV10-3
abundance: NA
len: 13
j_gene: TRBJ1-6
d_gene: TRBD1
CDR3aa: CAISTGQGAAGHF
CDR3nt: TGTGCCATCAGTACAGGACAGGGGGCGGCTGGCCACTTT

v_gene: TRBV2
abundance: once
len: 18
j_gene: TRBJ1-1
d_gene: TRBD1
CDR3aa: CASSVRQGSFGMNTEAFF
CDR3nt: TGTGCCAGCAGCGTCCGACAGGGTAGCTTCGGGATGAACACTGAAGCTTTCTTT